The clone carrying this TCR beta chain was seen just once. The assay was immunoSEQ multiplex PCR, and TCRdb's table has in-frame clones only and misses some. Found here are about 11,000 clones, about 81% of them singletons; the top ten hold roughly 12%. Sample treatment: randomized to nivolumab then ipilimumab (arm A) or the reverse (arm B). This sample was included in a study of sequential checkpoint blockade in melanoma. The CDR3 runs 14 residues. The germline CDR1 and CDR2 sequences are MDHEN and SYDVKM. Germline trimming cut 6 bases from V and 5 bases from J; bases unmatched to any gene: 6. Specimen: CD8+ T cells sorted from blood (inferred from file names), collected from a patient given nivolumab and ipilimumab in sequence. The chain employs TRBV28 and TRBJ2-5, with 10 bases matching TRBD1. This receptor was taken from a human donor with melanoma. The CDR3: CASRPTGGGETQYF. CDR3 coding DNA: TGTGCCAGCAGACCGACAGGGGGCGGCGAGACCCAGTACTTC.